This T cell receptor (beta chain) derives from a study of blood T cells in healthy people across ages (dated by TCRdb to the mid-2010s). Study-wide context: In model experiments, template switching captured roughly one uniquely barcoded TCR beta cDNA molecule for every two T cells. Two additional independent replicas of 1 million unique cDNA reads from the same blood draw were analyzed for two donors (one aged 18 to 30 and one aged 80 or older). To track age-related changes in TCR beta repertoire diversity, the study relied on deep sequencing normalized with unique cDNA molecular identifiers. To avoid experimental bias, donors of different ages were distributed randomly across sequencing lanes. The donors were divided into four age groups: young (average around 16 years), middle-aged (about 41), aged (about 62) and long-lived (roughly 86).

Donors were around 37 systemically healthy Caucasian individuals from Russia aged 6 to 90 years. Each donor gave about 9.2 milliliters of peripheral blood, drawn into EDTA-treated Vacutainer tubes. Ficoll-Paque density-gradient centrifugation was used to isolate PBMCs, with at least 6 million obtained per sample. Trizol reagent was used to extract total RNA from PBMCs, with at least 6 micrograms per sample. The percentages of naive CD45RAhigh/CD27high T cells were determined by flow cytometry on a PBMC aliquot from every donor. This clonotype was recorded a few times. Its antigen is currently not known. Base qualities are not provided; no much larger clone lies one nucleotide away. General study outcomes and caveats: Estimates of total diversity from one million sequenced T cells were regarded as lower bounds and underestimates. Since profiling was done on bulk unsorted PBMCs, naive and antigen-experienced compartments could not be conclusively compared. Compared with the aged group, the long-lived group had more naive CD4+ T cells, fewer expanded clones and increased TCR diversity, suggesting age selection. The percentage of naive T cells measured by flow cytometry correlated strongly with observed TCR beta diversity. Because donor CMV infection status was unknown, age-related changes in expanded clonotypes were potentially confounded. Observed TCR beta diversity per million T cells fell roughly linearly with age, and a significant reduction was already apparent by age roughly 41.

The receptor library was made with 5' RACE. Sequencer: Illumina HiSeq 2500. The second PCR ran for roughly 6 to 11 cycles and used a J-beta primer mix along with a sample-barcoded 5' primer. A unique molecular identifier was introduced onto each TCR beta cDNA molecule by a template-switch 5' adaptor carrying 12 random nucleotides. At least 2.5 million CDR3-containing paired-end reads were obtained from each sample. All of the RNA was converted into first-strand cDNA using the Mint cDNA synthesis kit, with a TRBC-specific oligonucleotide serving as the primer. Following uracil-DNA glycosylase treatment, a first 18-cycle PCR with universal primers M1SS and BC2_uni_R was performed on all cDNA. As for the authors' bioinformatics: Normalization of each sample was performed by random selection of 1 million high-quality reads, each carrying a distinct molecular identifier. Instead of being binned into consensus sequences, reads with shared molecular identifiers were discarded. MiTCR, with a Q25 quality threshold and the strictest error-elimination algorithm, was used for CDR3 identification, clonotype clustering and error correction. Lower-bound total TCR beta diversity was estimated with a nonparametric unseen species model using Euler transformation. TCRdb reprocessed the public reads (quality trimming at Q25 with fastp, clone calling with MiXCR) and kept in-frame beta chains. Each CDR3 protein gets just one entry, which takes the most common genes and DNA from the rows behind it. The V and J calls and clone size are TCRdb's, not the authors'. The sample contains 1.5 million to 2 million distinct CDR3 sequences, 34% of them found a single time. Jointly, the top ten make up about 10% of the sample.

Trimming takes 5 bases off V and 0 bases off J; junction bases not matched to a gene: 4. The CDR3 has 17 amino acids, counting the end cysteine and phenylalanine. Only the CDR3 region is kept as DNA, spanning 51 bases read in frame from base 1. This receptor chain uses TRBV12-3 or TRBV12-4 and TRBJ2-3; 14 central bases correspond to TRBD2. This receptor was taken from a woman in her 30s in good health. The sequencing sample was made of blood. The nucleotide sequence reads TGTGCCAGCAGTCGACTAGCGGGGGGGGCTAGCACAGATACGCAGTATTTT. This yields the protein CASSRLAGGASTDTQYF.